These 19 T cell receptor beta chains came from one sample sequenced in a study of CD8+ T cells in alopecia areata. Described treatment: oral pan-JAK inhibitor, 5-10 mg twice daily. The authors extracted RNA and reverse transcribed it into cDNA as the sequencing template. The protocol was immunoSEQ multiplex PCR, while the TCRdb copy is restricted to in-frame clones and leaves out a portion. The sample lists nearly 200,000 clones, roughly 60% occurring once. This specimen consisted of CD4+ T cells sorted from blood, obtained at week 24, from a patient treated with tofacitinib. These receptors were obtained from a human donor with alopecia areata.

A remark on this clone: The sample carries other DNA sequences with the same CDR3. The chain's CDR3 is CASSTDRNTEAFF. CDR3 bases: TGTGCCAGCTCAACCGACAGGAACACTGAAGCTTTCTTT. The rearrangement links TRBV18 to TRBJ1-1; possibly TRBD1 for D (5 bases). The CDR3 is 13 amino acids. Between the trimmed V and J ends, which lost 5 bases and 1 base, there was a span of 8 bases. The germline V gene encodes CDR1 KGHSH and CDR2 LQKENI.

This chain uses TRBV9 with TRBJ1-2; no clear D. The V gene's germline CDR1 is SGDLS and CDR2 YYNGEE. V was clipped by 3 bases and J by 2 bases, with 14 bases between them. This CDR3 comprises 15 residues. Here the CDR3 reads CASSGTITANYGYTF. The CDR3 nucleotides read TGTGCCAGCAGCGGTACAATAACAGCAAACTATGGCTACACCTTC.

This clone was counted only a few times. The rearrangement uses TRBV5-1 and TRBJ1-6, with D hard to call. Trimming took off 0 bases at V and 7 bases at J, with 8 bases between the two ends. CDR1 is SGHRS and CDR2 is YFSETQ in the germline V gene. This CDR3 has 14 residues. The CDR3 bases are TGCGCCAGCAGCTTGGAGGAGCCCAATTCACCCCTCCACTTT. Its translation is CASSLEEPNSPLHF.

This chain uses TRBV7-9 with TRBJ2-3; 7 bases agree with TRBD2. Germline CDR1 and CDR2: SEHNR and FQNEAQ (reference sequence). CDR3 size: 14 residues. J was trimmed by 3 bases and V by 3 bases; bases with no gene match: 3. Here the CDR3 reads CASSLQGGTDTQYF. CDR3 in DNA: TGTGCCAGCAGCTTGCAGGGAGGGACAGATACGCAGTATTTT.

This rearrangement joins TRBV18 to TRBJ2-3; TRBD1 agrees at 7 bases. This CDR3 region has 15 residues. The V and J ends lost 3 bases and 6 bases, in that order; junction bases with no gene match: 9. In germline, CDR1 is KGHSH, CDR2 LQKENI. CDR3 in DNA: TGTGCCAGCTCACCCCGACAGGGTGAAGACGATACGCAGTATTTT. It is translated as CASSPRQGEDDTQYF.

There are a few counts of this clone. The chain uses TRBV20-1 and TRBJ1-1; D perhaps matches TRBD1 (6 bases). V lost 4 bases, J lost 3 bases, and 6 bases lay in between. Per germline, CDR1 DFQATT and CDR2 SNEGSKA (reference sequence). The length of the CDR3 is 11 residues. The CDR3 reads CSATGDTEAFF. The DNA of the CDR3 is TGCAGTGCTACAGGGGACACTGAAGCTTTCTTT.

The CDR3 loop is CASSETVQETQYF. The CDR3 bases are TGTGCCAGCAGCGAGACTGTACAAGAGACCCAGTACTTC. The rearrangement uses TRBV9 and TRBJ2-5; D uncertain. The V gene's germline CDR1 is SGDLS and CDR2 YYNGEE. The length of the CDR3 is 13 residues. Trimming shortened V by 3 bases and J by 2 bases, and 8 bases separated the two germline ends.

The chain employs TRBV11-1 and TRBJ2-3, with 10 bases aligning to TRBD2. The germline V gene encodes CDR1 SGHAT and CDR2 FQDESV (reference sequence). V dropped 4 bases and J dropped 2; count of bases not matched to a gene: 9. CDR3 size: 17 residues. CDR3 in DNA: TGTGCCAGCAGCTCTTCGGGACTAGCGAGAACCACAGATACGCAGTATTTT. Translation: CASSSSGLARTTDTQYF. The full variable domain, rest sourced from reference TRBV11-1 and TRBJ2-3, is EAEVAQSPRYKITEKSQAVAFWCDPISGHATLYWYRQILGQGPELLVQFQDESVVDDSQLPKDRFSAERLKGVDSTLKIQPAELGDSAMYLCASSSSGLARTTDTQYFGPGTRLTVL.

J is TRBJ2-2 and V is TRBV30; D uncertain. Trimming took off 1 base at V and 5 bases at J, with 5 bases between the two ends. This CDR3 region has 12 residues. The germline gives CDR1 GTSNPN, CDR2 SVGIG (reference sequence). This CDR3 is CAWSGRTGELFF. CDR3 in DNA: TGTGCCTGGAGTGGGCGAACCGGGGAGCTGTTTTTT.

The chain recombines TRBV4-1 with TRBJ1-5; D perhaps matches TRBD1 (5 bases). Germline V gene lookup returns CDR1 MGHRA and CDR2 YSYEKL. V lost 2 bases and J lost 0, with 20 bases in between. The CDR3 consists of 19 residues. This CDR3 reads CASSQLPAGVGLSNQPQHF. CDR3 DNA: TGCGCCAGCAGCCAACTCCCGGCAGGCGTGGGGCTTAGCAATCAGCCCCAGCATTTT.

V gene TRBV30 combines with J gene TRBJ1-2, with 9 positions matching TRBD1. The CDR3 is 15 residues long. V lost 6 bases to trimming and J lost 8 bases; unmatched junction nucleotides: 16. Germline V gene sequence: CDR1 GTSNPN, CDR2 SVGIG (reference sequence). In nucleotides, the CDR3 is TGTGCCTGTTTGCCGGGACAGGGCCTTTTAGGAGGCTACACCTTC. The encoded protein is CACLPGQGLLGGYTF. The entire variable domain, with the rest obtained from reference TRBV30 and TRBJ1-2, is as follows: SQTIHQWPATLVQPVGSPLSLECTVEGTSNPNLYWYRQAAGRGLQLLFYSVGIGQISSEVPQNLSASRPQDRQFILSSKKLLLSDSGFYLCACLPGQGLLGGYTFGSGTRLTVV.

The chain carries TRBV12-2 and TRBJ2-7; the table's D call TRBD2 went unverified against the DNA. TRBV12-2 is tagged as a pseudogene. The CDR3 runs to 14 residues. The CDR3 reads CASRLPRGEYEQYF. In nucleotides, the CDR3 is TGTGCAAGTCGCTTACCGCGTGGAGAGTACGAGCAGTACTTC.

This clone was found a few times. V usage is TRBV30 and J usage is TRBJ1-1, with TRBD1 identical over 9 bases. The CDR3 has 18 amino acids. Trimming removed 0 bases from V and 4 bases from J; junction bases left unmatched: 15. The germline V gene has CDR1 GTSNPN and CDR2 SVGIG (reference sequence). The CDR3 protein is CAWSVRWSGTGKGTEAFF. The CDR3 DNA reads TGTGCCTGGAGTGTACGATGGTCCGGGACAGGGAAAGGCACTGAAGCTTTCTTT.

The V call is TRBV6-5, the J call TRBJ1-2; 7 nucleotides align to TRBD1. The germline V gene encodes CDR1 MNHEY and CDR2 SVGAGI. CDR3 size: 15 residues. Germline trimming cut 2 bases from V and 3 bases from J; bases unmatched to any gene: 6. CDR3 bases: TGTGCCAGCAGTTACGGCCGGGACAGTGACTATGGCTACACCTTC. It translates to CASSYGRDSDYGYTF.

This clone was observed a handful of times. The gene calls are TRBV7-8 and TRBJ1-3; D remains unclear. This CDR3 comprises 21 residues. Trimming took 5 bases from V and 3 from J, leaving 32 bases between them. Germline CDR1 and CDR2: SGHVS and FQNEAQ. The CDR3 DNA follows: TGTGCCAGCAGCACTCTCACTTCGCAGCTTAGCTCAGGACCAATTGGAAACACCATATATTTT. This translates into CASSTLTSQLSSGPIGNTIYF.

This clone was counted once. The chain has TRBV5-1 and TRBJ1-1, with D possibly being TRBD1 (5 bases). This CDR3 spans 13 amino acids. V lost 6 bases and J lost 4, with 13 bases in between. Germline values: CDR1 SGHRS, CDR2 YFSETQ. The CDR3 spells CASKREGTTEAFF. CDR3 nucleotide sequence: TGCGCCAGCAAAAGGGAAGGGACCACTGAAGCTTTCTTT.

V gene TRBV5-1 combines with J gene TRBJ1-2; possible D gene TRBD1, 6 bases. The CDR3 covers 16 residues. Trimming cost V 0 bases and J 4 bases, with 16 bases left between them. Germline V CDR1 and CDR2: SGHRS, YFSETQ. For the CDR3, the DNA is TGCGCCAGCAGCTTGGAAGCAGGGGCGCGCGTCTATGGCTACACCTTC. Its protein is CASSLEAGARVYGYTF. Full variable domain (rest looked up from reference TRBV5-1 and TRBJ1-2): KAGVTQTPRYLIKTRGQQVTLSCSPISGHRSVSWYQQTPGQGLQFLFEYFSETQRNKGNFPGRFSGRQFSNSRSEMNVSTLELGDSALYLCASSLEAGARVYGYTFGSGTRLTVV.

This chain links TRBV29-1 with TRBJ1-1; 8 bases agree with TRBD1. Trimming cost V 6 bases and J 4 bases; bases outside gene matches: 7. This CDR3 comprises 13 residues. Germline CDR1 is SQVTM and CDR2 is ANQGSEA. The chain's CDR3 is CSVGLTGGTEAFF. In DNA form, the CDR3 reads TGCAGCGTCGGCTTAACAGGGGGCACTGAAGCTTTCTTT.

In this sample, this clone turned up a few times. Other DNA sequences in this specimen translate into the identical CDR3. This CDR3 is CAWSTGGSSYEQYF. CDR3 sequence (DNA): TGTGCCTGGAGTACCGGGGGAAGCTCCTACGAGCAGTACTTC. This chain connects TRBV30 to TRBJ2-7, with D perhaps matching TRBD2 (6 bases). The germline V gene encodes CDR1 GTSNPN and CDR2 SVGIG (reference sequence). The V end lost 2 bases, the J end lost 0 bases, and 11 bases lay between the germline ends. The length of the CDR3 is 14 residues.